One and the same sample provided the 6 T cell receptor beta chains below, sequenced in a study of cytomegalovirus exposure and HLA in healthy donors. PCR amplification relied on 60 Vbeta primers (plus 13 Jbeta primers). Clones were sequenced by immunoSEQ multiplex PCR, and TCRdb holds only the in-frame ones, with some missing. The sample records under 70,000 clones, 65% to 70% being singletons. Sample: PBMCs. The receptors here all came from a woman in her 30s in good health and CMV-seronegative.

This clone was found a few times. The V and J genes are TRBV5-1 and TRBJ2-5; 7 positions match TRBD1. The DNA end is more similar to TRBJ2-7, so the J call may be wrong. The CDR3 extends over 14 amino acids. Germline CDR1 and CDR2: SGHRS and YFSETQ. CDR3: CASSLGGPSYEQYF. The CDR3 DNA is TGCGCCAGCAGCTTAGGGGGCCCCTCCTACGAGCAGTACTTC.

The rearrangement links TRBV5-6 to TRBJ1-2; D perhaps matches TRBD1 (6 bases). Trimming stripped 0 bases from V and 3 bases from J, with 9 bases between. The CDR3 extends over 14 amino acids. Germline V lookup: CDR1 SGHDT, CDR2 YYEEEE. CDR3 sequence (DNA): TGTGCCAGCAGCTTGGGACAGGCTCACTATGGCTACACCTTC. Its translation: CASSLGQAHYGYTF. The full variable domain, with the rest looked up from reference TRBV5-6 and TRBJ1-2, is DAGVTQSPTHLIKTRGQQVTLRCSPKSGHDTVSWYQQALGQGPQFIFQYYEEEERQRGNFPDRFSGHQFPNYSSELNVNALLLGDSALYLCASSLGQAHYGYTFGSGTRLTVV.

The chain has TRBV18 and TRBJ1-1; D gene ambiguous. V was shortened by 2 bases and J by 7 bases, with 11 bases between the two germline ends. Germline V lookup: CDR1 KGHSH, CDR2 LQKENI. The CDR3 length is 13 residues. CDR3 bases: TGTGCCAGCTCACCATCTACAAGCGGTGAAGCTTTCTTT. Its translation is CASSPSTSGEAFF.

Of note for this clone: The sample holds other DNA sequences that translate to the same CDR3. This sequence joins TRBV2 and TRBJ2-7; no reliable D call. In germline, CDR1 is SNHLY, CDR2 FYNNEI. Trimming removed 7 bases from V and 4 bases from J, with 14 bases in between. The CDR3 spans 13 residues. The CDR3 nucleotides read TGTGCCAGCAAGCAGAAGGCGGCATACGAGCAGTACTTC. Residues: CASKQKAAYEQYF.

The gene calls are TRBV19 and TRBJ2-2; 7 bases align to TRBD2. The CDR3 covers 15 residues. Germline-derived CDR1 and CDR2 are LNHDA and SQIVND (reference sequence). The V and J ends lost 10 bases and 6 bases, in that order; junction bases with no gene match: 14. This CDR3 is CATIERLGGSGELFF. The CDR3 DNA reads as TGTGCCACTATTGAGAGGTTGGGGGGGTCCGGGGAGCTGTTTTTT. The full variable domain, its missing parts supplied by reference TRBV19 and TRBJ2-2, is DGGITQSPKYLFRKEGQNVTLSCEQNLNHDAMYWYRQDPGQGLRLIYYSQIVNDFQKGDIAEGYSVSREKKESFPLTVTSAQKNPTAFYLCATIERLGGSGELFFGEGSRLTVL.

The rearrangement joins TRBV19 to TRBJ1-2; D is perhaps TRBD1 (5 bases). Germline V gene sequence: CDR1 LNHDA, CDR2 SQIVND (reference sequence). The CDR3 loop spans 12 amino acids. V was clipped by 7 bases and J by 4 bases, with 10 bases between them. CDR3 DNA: TGTGCCAGTACCTCCCAGGGCTATGGCTACACCTTC. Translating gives CASTSQGYGYTF.